These 2 T cell receptor beta chains share one sample of origin, sequenced in a study of shared clonotypes between healthy human individuals. TCRdb keeps only in-frame clones here, not all; method: immunoSEQ multiplex PCR. Among 2.3 million or so clones listed, 80% to 95% were seen once. The specimen was naive CD4+ T cells from PBMCs. Subset meaning: CD45RA+ positively selected. The receptor set was obtained from a man aged 18 to 29 in good health. Some clones in this sample may be carry-over from other donors' samples.

This clone has only one observation. V gene TRBV11-2 combines with J gene TRBJ2-7; perhaps TRBD2 as D (5 bases). V gave up 5 bases and J gave up 1 base, with 12 bases separating them. CDR1 is SGHAT and CDR2 is FQNNGV in the germline V gene. The CDR3 is 14 amino acids. The CDR3 DNA is TGTGCCAGCAGCGTTACCCGGGGATCCTACGAGCAGTACTTC. It translates to CASSVTRGSYEQYF.

The chain has TRBV10-3 and TRBJ2-1, with 14 bases aligning to TRBD2. Per the germline V gene, CDR1 is ENHRY and CDR2 is SYGVKD. This CDR3 contains 20 residues. V shed 4 bases, J shed 1 base, and the junction held 12 bases outside the gene matches. CDR3 region: CAISGRLAGGPSASYNEQFF. The DNA for the CDR3 is TGTGCCATCAGTGGAAGACTAGCGGGAGGGCCATCAGCGTCCTACAATGAGCAGTTCTTC.